A selection of T cell receptor beta chains follows, all from one sample in a study of control samples from healthy donors and cancer patients. Profiled with immunoSEQ multiplex PCR; TCRdb holds only in-frame clones, not every one. In the table there are fewer than 200,000 clones, just under 95% of which are singletons. Sequenced: blood. These receptors were taken from a man between 18 and 35 years old in good health. The CDR3 runs from the conserved cysteine through the conserved F or W. The order of the fields is D gene, J gene, V gene, clone size, CDR3 length, CDR3 protein, CDR3 DNA. The D gene is left open where the match is weak. Size is omitted from some rows. Given values are once, few, many or a class for expanded clones.

D gene: NA
J gene: TRBJ1-1
V gene: TRBV18
clone size: NA
CDR3 length: 12
CDR3 protein: CASSPPDMDAFF
CDR3 DNA: TGTGCCAGCTCACCACCCGACATGGACGCTTTCTTT

D gene: NA
J gene: TRBJ2-3
V gene: TRBV5-5
clone size: NA
CDR3 length: 16
CDR3 protein: CASSLDVSSRADTQYF
CDR3 DNA: TGTGCCAGCAGCTTGGACGTTTCCTCTCGTGCAGATACGCAGTATTTT

D gene: TRBD1
J gene: TRBJ2-3
V gene: TRBV5-4
clone size: NA
CDR3 length: 14
CDR3 protein: CASRQGAQKDTQYF
CDR3 DNA: TGTGCCAGCAGACAGGGGGCGCAGAAAGATACGCAGTATTTT

D gene: TRBD1
J gene: TRBJ1-1
V gene: TRBV5-6
clone size: NA
CDR3 length: 11
CDR3 protein: CASSYTGGAFF
CDR3 DNA: TGTGCCAGCAGCTATACAGGGGGAGCTTTCTTT

D gene: TRBD1
J gene: TRBJ2-7
V gene: TRBV5-1
clone size: NA
CDR3 length: 14
CDR3 protein: CASSSGQGYYEQYF
CDR3 DNA: TGCGCCAGCAGCTCGGGACAGGGATACTACGAGCAGTACTTC

D gene: NA
J gene: TRBJ1-5
V gene: TRBV7-8
clone size: NA
CDR3 length: 15
CDR3 protein: CASSPRGGSNQPQHF
CDR3 DNA: TGTGCCAGCAGCCCAAGGGGGGGGAGCAATCAGCCCCAGCATTTT

D gene: NA
J gene: TRBJ1-5
V gene: TRBV19
clone size: NA
CDR3 length: 15
CDR3 protein: CASSLDGQKKAPQHF
CDR3 DNA: TGTGCCAGTAGTTTGGATGGACAGAAAAAGGCGCCCCAGCATTTT

D gene: NA
J gene: TRBJ2-4
V gene: TRBV5-6
clone size: NA
CDR3 length: 17
CDR3 protein: CASSLASVPLTKNIQYF
CDR3 DNA: TGTGCCAGCAGCTTGGCCTCCGTTCCCCTGACCAAAAACATTCAGTACTTC

D gene: NA
J gene: TRBJ2-7
V gene: TRBV2
clone size: few
CDR3 length: 14
CDR3 protein: CASGRTQQPLEQYF
CDR3 DNA: TGTGCCAGCGGCAGGACGCAACAACCCTTGGAGCAGTACTTC

D gene: NA
J gene: TRBJ2-1
V gene: TRBV20-1
clone size: NA
CDR3 length: 11
CDR3 protein: CSANYWNEQFF
CDR3 DNA: TGCAGTGCTAATTACTGGAATGAGCAGTTCTTC

D gene: NA
J gene: TRBJ1-1
V gene: TRBV7-6
clone size: NA
CDR3 length: 14
CDR3 protein: CASSPGQPDTEAFF
CDR3 DNA: TGTGCCAGCAGCCCAGGACAGCCCGACACTGAAGCTTTCTTT

D gene: TRBD1
J gene: TRBJ1-2
V gene: TRBV5-6
clone size: NA
CDR3 length: 16
CDR3 protein: CASSRSLDRGDSGYTF
CDR3 DNA: TGTGCCAGCAGCCGGAGCCTCGACAGGGGCGATAGCGGCTACACCTTC

D gene: TRBD2
J gene: TRBJ2-3
V gene: TRBV12-5
clone size: NA
CDR3 length: 14
CDR3 protein: CASAKGLAGDTQYF
CDR3 DNA: TGTGCTAGTGCCAAGGGACTAGCAGGCGATACGCAGTATTTT

D gene: NA
J gene: TRBJ2-2
V gene: TRBV6-5
clone size: once
CDR3 length: 14
CDR3 protein: CASRLQRDTGELFF
CDR3 DNA: TGTGCCAGCAGATTGCAGCGGGACACCGGGGAGCTGTTTTTT

D gene: NA
J gene: TRBJ1-3
V gene: TRBV5-1
clone size: NA
CDR3 length: 17
CDR3 protein: CASSLSGTTAAGNTIYF
CDR3 DNA: TGCGCCAGCAGCTTGTCCGGGACAACTGCTGCTGGAAACACCATATATTTT

D gene: TRBD2
J gene: TRBJ2-2
V gene: TRBV4-1
clone size: few
CDR3 length: 16
CDR3 protein: CASSQTSGDHTGELFF
CDR3 DNA: TGCGCCAGCAGCCAGACTAGCGGGGATCACACCGGGGAGCTGTTTTTT

D gene: NA
J gene: TRBJ1-2
V gene: TRBV10-2
clone size: NA
CDR3 length: 13
CDR3 protein: CASKDGRYYGYTF
CDR3 DNA: TGCGCCAGCAAGGACGGAAGATACTATGGCTACACCTTC

D gene: TRBD1
J gene: TRBJ1-1
V gene: TRBV30
clone size: NA
CDR3 length: 12
CDR3 protein: CAWSDDRGEAFF
CDR3 DNA: TGTGCCTGGTCTGACGACAGGGGAGAAGCTTTCTTT

D gene: TRBD2
J gene: TRBJ2-1
V gene: TRBV7-3
clone size: NA
CDR3 length: 13
CDR3 protein: CASSSGGVDEQFF
CDR3 DNA: TGTGCCAGCTCTAGCGGGGGGGTCGATGAGCAGTTCTTC

D gene: NA
J gene: TRBJ2-7
V gene: TRBV11-2
clone size: NA
CDR3 length: 15
CDR3 protein: CASSLELGNPIEQYF
CDR3 DNA: TGTGCCAGCAGCTTAGAATTAGGCAATCCGATCGAGCAGTACTTC

D gene: TRBD2
J gene: TRBJ2-3
V gene: TRBV5-1
clone size: NA
CDR3 length: 15
CDR3 protein: CASSSIAGGQDTQYF
CDR3 DNA: TGCGCCAGCAGCTCTATAGCGGGGGGGCAAGATACGCAGTATTTT

D gene: TRBD2
J gene: TRBJ2-3
V gene: TRBV2
clone size: NA
CDR3 length: 16
CDR3 protein: CASSVTSGGASDTQYF
CDR3 DNA: TGTGCCAGCAGTGTAACTAGCGGGGGGGCGTCAGATACGCAGTATTTT

D gene: NA
J gene: TRBJ1-5
V gene: TRBV5-6
clone size: NA
CDR3 length: 12
CDR3 protein: CASSLSNQPQHF
CDR3 DNA: TGTGCCAGCAGCTTAAGTAATCAGCCCCAGCATTTT